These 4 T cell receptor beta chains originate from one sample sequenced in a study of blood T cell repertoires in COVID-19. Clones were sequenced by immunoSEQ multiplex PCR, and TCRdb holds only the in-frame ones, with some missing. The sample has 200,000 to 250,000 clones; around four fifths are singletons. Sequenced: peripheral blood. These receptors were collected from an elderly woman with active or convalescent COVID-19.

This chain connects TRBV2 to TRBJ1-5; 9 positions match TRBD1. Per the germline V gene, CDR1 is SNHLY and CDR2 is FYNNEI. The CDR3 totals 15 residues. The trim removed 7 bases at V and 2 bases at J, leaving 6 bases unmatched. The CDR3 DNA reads TGTGCCAGCACCGACAGGGGGTTCGGCAATCAGCCCCAGCATTTT. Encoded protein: CASTDRGFGNQPQHF.

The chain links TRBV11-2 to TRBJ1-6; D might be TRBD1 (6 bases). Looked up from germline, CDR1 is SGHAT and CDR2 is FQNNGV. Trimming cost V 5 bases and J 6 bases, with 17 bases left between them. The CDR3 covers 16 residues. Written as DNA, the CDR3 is TGTGCCAGCAGCCGGGAGGGGGGGGCTGGTAATTCACCCCTCCACTTT. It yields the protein CASSREGGAGNSPLHF.

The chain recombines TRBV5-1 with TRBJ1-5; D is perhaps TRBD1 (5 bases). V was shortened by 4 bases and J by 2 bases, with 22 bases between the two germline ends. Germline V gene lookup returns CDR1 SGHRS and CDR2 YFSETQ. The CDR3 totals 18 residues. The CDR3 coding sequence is TGCGCCAGCAGCCCGGGACTGTATCCGGGGGTCGGCAATCAGCCCCAGCATTTT. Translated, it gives CASSPGLYPGVGNQPQHF.

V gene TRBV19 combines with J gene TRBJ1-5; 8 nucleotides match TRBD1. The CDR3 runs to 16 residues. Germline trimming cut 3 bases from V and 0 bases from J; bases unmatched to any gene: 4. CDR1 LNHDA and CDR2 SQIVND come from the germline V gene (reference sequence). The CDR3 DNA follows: TGTGCCAGTAGTATTCGACAGGGGAATAGCAATCAGCCCCAGCATTTT. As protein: CASSIRQGNSNQPQHF.